These 28 T cell receptor beta chains were sequenced from one sample in a study of blood T cells in healthy people across ages. Together with a sample-barcoded 5' primer, a J-beta primer mix was included in a second PCR lasting about 6 to 12 cycles. TCRdb used MiXCR to reprocess the 5' RACE reads, holding one entry per CDR3 protein. The profile shows 750,000 to 1,000,000 distinct CDR3 sequences, just under 30% of them singletons. These data were also filed under a second study, of T cells of mothers and their children.

The sample was blood. The source of these receptors is a woman aged 40 to 50 in good health.

At least ten counts were recorded for this clonotype. This chain joins TRBV28 and TRBJ2-7, with 8 bases identical to TRBD1. V lost 5 bases, J lost 4 bases, and 13 bases stayed unmatched. Germline V gene lookup returns CDR1 MDHEN and CDR2 SYDVKM. This CDR3 is 16 amino acids long. The CDR3 loop reads CASSPSPGQDHYEQYF. The CDR3, as DNA: TGTGCCAGCAGTCCATCCCCGGGACAGGACCATTACGAGCAGTACTTC. Variable domain in full (rest from reference TRBV28 and TRBJ2-7): DVKVTQSSRYLVKRTGEKVFLECVQDMDHENMFWYRQDPGLGLRLIYFSYDVKMKEKGDIPEGYSVSREKKERFSLILESASTNQTSMYLCASSPSPGQDHYEQYFGPGTRLTVT.

This clonotype was seen a handful of times. V gene TRBV28 combines with J gene TRBJ1-5; no definite D call. The V end lost 8 bases, the J end lost 0 bases, and 14 bases lay between the germline ends. The germline gives CDR1 MDHEN, CDR2 SYDVKM. The CDR3 runs to 15 residues. CDR3: CASCLEGLSNQPQHF. The CDR3 DNA reads as TGTGCCAGCTGTCTGGAGGGCCTTAGCAATCAGCCCCAGCATTTT.

As regards this clonotype: Germline is not matched at one junction end, which may reflect a read error. This chain joins TRBV29-1 and TRBJ2-4; unclear D gene. This CDR3 has 13 amino acids. Germline CDR1 and CDR2: SQVTM and ANQGSEA. CDR3 region: CGVEAQAKNTQYF. In nucleotides, the CDR3 is TGCGGCGTTGAGGCCCAGGCCAAAAACACTCAGTACTTC. The whole variable domain, filled in from reference TRBV29-1 and TRBJ2-4, reads SAVISQKPSRDICQRGTSLTIQCQVDSQVTMMFWYRQQPGQSLTLIATANQGSEATYESGFVIDKFPISRPNLTFSTLTVSNMSPEDSSIYLCGVEAQAKNTQYFGAGTRLSVL.

This clonotype showed up just a few times. The chain has TRBV18 and TRBJ1-2; D is perhaps TRBD1 (5 bases). Germline CDR1 reads KGHSH; CDR2 reads LQKENI. Trimming took 4 bases from V and 4 from J, leaving 13 bases between them. The CDR3 has 14 residues. CDR3 nucleotide sequence: TGTGCCAGCTCACTGTCCGAAGGGGTCTATGGCTACACCTTC. Its protein product is CASSLSEGVYGYTF. Full variable domain (missing parts from reference TRBV18 and TRBJ1-2): NAGVMQNPRHLVRRRGQEARLRCSPMKGHSHVYWYRQLPEEGLKFMVYLQKENIIDESGMPKERFSAEFPKEGPSILRIQQVVRGDSAAYFCASSLSEGVYGYTFGSGTRLTVV.

At least ten counts were recorded for this clonotype. Compared with germline, one end of the junction differs, possibly owing to a read error. The V and J genes are TRBV5-5 and TRBJ2-7; TRBD1 matches at 8 bases. Germline loops: CDR1 SGHKS, CDR2 YYEKEE (reference sequence). This CDR3 has 13 amino acids. The CDR3 loop reads CASTRTGNYKQYF. CDR3 nucleotides: TGTGCCAGCACCCGGACAGGGAACTACAAGCAGTACTTC.

For the CDR3, the DNA is TGTGCCACCAGCAGTCCCTCGAGGGATTATAATTCACCCCTCCACTTT. This translates into CATSSPSRDYNSPLHF. The V call is TRBV15, the J call TRBJ1-6; D not certain. This CDR3 region has 16 residues. In germline, CDR1 is LNHNV, CDR2 YYDKDF (reference sequence). Trimming pared 3 bases from V and 4 bases from J, leaving 13 bases between.

This clonotype has more than one count but fewer than ten. The chain has TRBV5-1 and TRBJ1-4; the D gene is possibly TRBD1 (6 bases). With 0 bases removed from V and 2 bases from J, the gap between germline ends came to 11 bases. This CDR3 comprises 16 residues. CDR1 and CDR2 (germline): SGHRS, YFSETQ. CDR3: CASSLEGHHTNEKLFF. The CDR3 DNA sequence: TGCGCCAGCAGCTTGGAGGGACACCACACTAATGAAAAACTGTTTTTT.

This clonotype was detected a few times. The V call is TRBV29-1, the J call TRBJ2-2; 8 bases line up with TRBD1. J lost 2 bases, V lost 5 bases, and 4 bases had no gene match. CDR3 length equals 14 residues. Germline V lookup: CDR1 SQVTM, CDR2 ANQGSEA. The CDR3, as DNA: TGCAGCGTTCTCGACAGGGGCAACACCGGGGAGCTGTTTTTT. The encoded protein is CSVLDRGNTGELFF.

This clonotype was found a few times. The V gene is TRBV14, the J gene TRBJ2-1; D is uncertain. This CDR3 region has 16 residues. Germline CDR1 reads SGHDN; CDR2 reads FVKESK. V was pared by 4 bases and J by 5 bases, with 18 bases between. This chain's CDR3 is CASSRPPPGRNNEQFF. Written as DNA, the CDR3 is TGTGCCAGCAGCCGCCCCCCTCCTGGCCGAAACAATGAGCAGTTCTTC.

In its sample, this clonotype was seen many times. V and J are TRBV7-2 and TRBJ1-6, with D maybe TRBD1 (6 bases). Germline V lookup: CDR1 SGHTA, CDR2 FQGNSA. Trimming took off 0 bases at V and 9 bases at J, with 12 bases between the two ends. CDR3 size: 15 residues. The chain's CDR3 is CASSLAAGAGSPLHF. The CDR3 DNA follows: TGTGCCAGCAGCTTAGCGGCAGGGGCTGGTTCACCCCTCCACTTT.

This clonotype was detected many times. This chain uses TRBV4-1 with TRBJ2-7, with 9 bases matching TRBD1. CDR1 MGHRA and CDR2 YSYEKL come from the germline V gene. Trimming at V came to 4 bases and at J to 2 bases, leaving 6 bases not matched to a gene. CDR3 length: 15 amino acids. CDR3 protein: CASSLGQGTPYEQYF. In DNA form, the CDR3 reads TGCGCCAGCAGCCTCGGACAGGGGACTCCCTACGAGCAGTACTTC.

This chain uses TRBV4-3 with TRBJ1-1; D not certain. The CDR3 spans 15 residues. Germline V gene lookup returns CDR1 LGHNA and CDR2 YSLEER. V lost 1 base, J lost 3 bases, and 12 bases lay in between. CDR3 bases: TGCGCCAGCAGCCAAGGGGCCCGCGGCTACACTGAAGCTTTCTTT. Residues: CASSQGARGYTEAFF.

This clonotype has just one count. With a much larger clone just one base away, this may be a read error. The rearrangement links TRBV2 to TRBJ2-7; D gene ambiguous. CDR3 length equals 14 residues. V lost 2 bases to trimming and J lost 6 bases, with 14 bases between them. The germline V gene encodes CDR1 SNHLY and CDR2 FYNNEI. DNA of the CDR3: TGTGCCAGCAGTGAACCCCCCAGTAGCCGCGAGCAGTACTTC. Translation gives CASSEPPSSREQYF.

The chain couples TRBV12-3 or TRBV12-4 to TRBJ2-4; 16 nucleotides agree with TRBD2. With V trimmed by 5 bases and J by 13 bases, 17 bases remained unmatched. This CDR3 comprises 18 residues. The CDR3 region is CASSLPSGLAGGPGEQYF. CDR3 DNA sequence: TGTGCCAGCAGTCTCCCCTCGGGACTAGCGGGGGGGCCGGGTGAGCAGTACTTC.

This clonotype was found many times. The chain has TRBV27 and TRBJ2-4; D remains unclear. Germline-derived CDR1 and CDR2 are MNHEY and SMNVEV (reference sequence). The V and J ends lost 6 bases and 7 bases respectively, with 22 bases between them. This CDR3 region has 16 residues. CDR3 in amino acids: CASSDLGYSPGNIQYF. For the CDR3, the DNA is TGTGCCAGCAGCGATTTAGGCTACTCCCCGGGTAACATTCAGTACTTC.

This clonotype has only a few counts. The V gene is TRBV12-3 or TRBV12-4, the J gene TRBJ2-1; the D call may be TRBD1 or TRBD2 (7 bases each). The CDR3 consists of 14 residues. The ends were cut back, 8 bases at V and 9 bases at J, with 20 bases in the middle. The CDR3 reads CASGAGGAGGEQFF. The CDR3 nucleotides read TGTGCCAGCGGCGCAGGGGGGGCTGGGGGTGAGCAGTTCTTC.

This clonotype turned up a few times. This chain joins TRBV24-1 and TRBJ2-3; possible D gene TRBD1, 6 bases. Germline CDR1 is KGHDR and CDR2 is SFDVKD. V dropped 8 bases and J dropped 5 bases, with 13 bases sitting between them. The CDR3 is 13 amino acids. The CDR3 spells CATMAGVEDTQYF. The CDR3 nucleotides are TGTGCCACCATGGCAGGGGTCGAAGATACGCAGTATTTT.

This clonotype occurred many times. The V and J genes are TRBV6-5 and TRBJ1-1, with D uncertain. V was shortened by 7 bases and J by 0 bases, with 9 bases between the two germline ends. Germline V gene sequence: CDR1 MNHEY, CDR2 SVGAGI. The CDR3 loop spans 13 amino acids. This CDR3 is CASNGVVNTEAFF. CDR3 nucleotides: TGTGCCAGCAACGGGGTGGTGAACACTGAAGCTTTCTTT.

Note on this clonotype: A much larger clone sits a single nucleotide away, making a read error possible. The gene calls are TRBV12-3 or TRBV12-4 and TRBJ2-5, with D unclear. This CDR3 region has 13 residues. The CDR3 DNA reads TGTGCCAGCAGTTTAGTGAATCAAGGGACCCAGTACTTC. As protein: CASSLVNQGTQYF.

Comment on this clonotype: This sequence may be a read error, since a much larger clone differs from it by one base. The rearrangement joins TRBV29-1 to TRBJ2-4; 11 bases match TRBD2. The CDR3 has 12 amino acids. The V gene's germline CDR1 is SQVTM and CDR2 ANQGSEA. The CDR3 nucleotides are TGCAACGCCGGGACTAGCGGACCCCGACAGTACTTC. This gives the protein CNAGTSGPRQYF. The variable domain in full, with the rest retrieved from reference TRBV29-1 and TRBJ2-4, is SAVISQKPSRDICQRGTSLTIQCQVDSQVTMMFWYRQQPGQSLTLIATANQGSEATYESGFVIDKFPISRPNLTFSTLTVSNMSPEDSSIYLCNAGTSGPRQYFGAGTRLSVL.

This clonotype showed up just once. This chain connects TRBV12-3 or TRBV12-4 to TRBJ2-7; 11 nucleotides match TRBD2. V lost 3 bases, J lost 0 bases, and 7 bases stayed unmatched. CDR3 length: 17 residues. The CDR3 DNA sequence: TGTGCCAGCAGTTTTACTAGCGGGAGTGCGCTCTCCTACGAGCAGTACTTC. This sequence encodes CASSFTSGSALSYEQYF.

The gene calls are TRBV7-2 and TRBJ2-6; D not resolved. There are 16 residues in the CDR3. CDR1 and CDR2 (germline): SGHTA, FQGNSA. V gave up 3 bases and J gave up 2 bases, with 11 bases separating them. CDR3 coding DNA: TGTGCCAGCAGCTTTAGACTTCGGCCTGGGGCCAACGTCCTGACTTTC. Residues: CASSFRLRPGANVLTF.

The chain carries TRBV24-1 and TRBJ2-7; 7 nucleotides match TRBD1. Gene TRBJ2-5 matches the end of the DNA better, so the J call may be wrong. The CDR3 covers 17 residues. Germline assignment: CDR1 KGHDR and CDR2 SFDVKD. As DNA, the CDR3 is TGTGCCACCAGTGACCCGTCGAACCCCGGACAGGAAGAGACCCAGTACTTC. This sequence encodes CATSDPSNPGQEETQYF.

In regard to this clonotype: One end of the junction does not line up with germline, which may come from a read error. CDR3 amino acids: CASSITGTSGNTGELFF. For the CDR3, the DNA is TGTGCCAGCAGCATAACCGGGACTAGCGGTAACACCGGGGAGCTGTTTTTT. This rearrangement joins TRBV7-3 to TRBJ2-2; 11 bases are a match to TRBD2. Germline V gene sequence: CDR1 SGHTA, CDR2 FQGTGA. The CDR3 loop spans 17 amino acids.

This clonotype was seen only a few times. Possible read error: a much larger clone is one base away. V and J are TRBV6-4 and TRBJ2-2; TRBD2 agrees at 9 bases. The CDR3 runs to 14 residues. Germline V gene data show CDR1 as MRHNA and CDR2 as SNTAGT. CDR3 loop: CASSAGTSTGERFF. Written as DNA, the CDR3 is TGTGCCAGCAGTGCCGGGACTAGCACCGGGGAGCGGTTTTTT.

This clonotype was seen only a few times. The chain uses TRBV5-1 and TRBJ2-2; 11 nucleotides align to TRBD2. The CDR3 sequence is 16 residues long. Trimming took 3 bases from V and 4 from J; bases not matched to a gene: 5. CDR1 is SGHRS, CDR2 YFSETQ, per germline. This CDR3 is CASSSLAGDLTGELFF. CDR3 coding DNA: TGCGCCAGCAGCTCACTAGCGGGGGATCTCACCGGGGAGCTGTTTTTT.

V is TRBV5-1 and J is TRBJ2-5, with 8 bases aligning to TRBD1. This CDR3 comprises 15 residues. The J segment lost 5 bases and the V segment lost 3 bases, leaving 9 bases of the junction unmatched. Germline V gene data show CDR1 as SGHRS and CDR2 as YFSETQ. The CDR3 sequence is CASSSGTGPSETQYF. The CDR3 DNA follows: TGCGCCAGCAGCTCCGGGACAGGCCCCAGTGAGACCCAGTACTTC.

The chain uses TRBV12-3 or TRBV12-4 and TRBJ1-1; D is unresolved. The CDR3 sequence is 14 residues long. Trimming left V 8 bases short and J 0 bases short, with 13 bases between. CDR3 amino acids: CASRVTVMNTEAFF. The CDR3 nucleotides read TGTGCCAGCCGGGTTACCGTTATGAACACTGAAGCTTTCTTT.